These 26 T cell receptor beta chains were sequenced from one sample in a study of cytomegalovirus exposure and HLA in healthy donors. Primers included in the PCR were 60 Vbeta and 13 Jbeta primers. Here immunoSEQ multiplex PCR was the method, and the copy in TCRdb shows in-frame clones only, minus some. The sample has around 180,000 clones, about 84% seen once. Sequencing used PBMCs. The origin of the receptors is a man aged 18 to 30 in good health and CMV-seronegative.

The chain has TRBV29-1 and TRBJ1-1; D uncertain. The CDR3 sequence is 12 residues long. Trimming cost V 7 bases and J 0 bases, with 9 bases left between them. Per germline, CDR1 SQVTM and CDR2 ANQGSEA. The CDR3 nucleotides read TGCAGCGGGTCACACGTGAACACTGAAGCTTTCTTT. This codes for CSGSHVNTEAFF.

The chain couples TRBV9 to TRBJ2-5; D is undetermined. There are 17 residues in the CDR3. Looked up from germline, CDR1 is SGDLS and CDR2 is YYNGEE. V was cut by 0 bases and J by 2 bases, with 17 bases left in between. The CDR3, as DNA: TGTGCCAGCAGCGTAGATCCCTCGGGTGGTTTACAAGAGACCCAGTACTTC. Its translation is CASSVDPSGGLQETQYF.

The V gene is TRBV30, the J gene TRBJ2-3; 14 bases are a match to TRBD2. CDR1 is GTSNPN, CDR2 SVGIG, per germline (reference sequence). CDR3 length equals 16 residues. J was trimmed by 4 bases and V by 4 bases; bases with no gene match: 7. The DNA of the CDR3 is TGTGCCTGGATGGGACGGACTAGCGGGAGGTCAGATACGCAGTATTTT. Its translation is CAWMGRTSGRSDTQYF.

V gene TRBV4-1 combines with J gene TRBJ1-2; D remains ambiguous. The V end lost 0 bases, the J end lost 4 bases, and 9 bases lay between the germline ends. There are 14 residues in the CDR3. The V gene's germline CDR1 is MGHRA and CDR2 YSYEKL. CDR3 in amino acids: CASSQDPSAYGYTF. In nucleotides, the CDR3 is TGCGCCAGCAGCCAAGATCCCAGCGCCTATGGCTACACCTTC.

The chain is built from TRBV14 and TRBJ1-2, with 8 bases identical to TRBD1. The CDR3 runs to 22 residues. The germline gives CDR1 SGHDN, CDR2 FVKESK. V trimming: 0 bases; J trimming: 2 bases; junction bases outside the gene matches: 23. The CDR3 reads CASSQDPFSRRGQALLNYGYTF. The CDR3 DNA sequence: TGTGCCAGCAGCCAAGATCCTTTCTCAAGGCGGGGACAGGCCCTTCTCAACTATGGCTACACCTTC.

This clone was counted between two and nine times. The V and J genes are TRBV7-8 and TRBJ1-1; weak D call: TRBD1 (6 bases). The CDR3 extends over 16 amino acids. Germline CDR1 is SGHVS and CDR2 is FQNEAQ. Trimming removed 1 base at V and 5 bases at J, with 17 bases between. The CDR3 DNA follows: TGTGCCAGCAGCTTAGGGGGATACAGGGTAGGGACTGAAGCTTTCTTT. Protein sequence: CASSLGGYRVGTEAFF.

The chain joins TRBV18 to TRBJ2-7; 8 bases match TRBD2. The CDR3 runs to 14 residues. Trimming removed 6 bases from V and 0 bases from J; junction bases left unmatched: 4. Germline CDR1 KGHSH, CDR2 LQKENI. This CDR3 reads CASSVTSDSYEQYF. The CDR3 DNA sequence: TGTGCCAGCTCGGTGACTAGCGACTCCTACGAGCAGTACTTC. Drawing the rest from reference TRBV18 and TRBJ2-7, the complete variable domain is NAGVMQNPRHLVRRRGQEARLRCSPMKGHSHVYWYRQLPEEGLKFMVYLQKENIIDESGMPKERFSAEFPKEGPSILRIQQVVRGDSAAYFCASSVTSDSYEQYFGPGTRLTVT.

This clone is a singleton in its sample. V gene TRBV5-1 combines with J gene TRBJ1-6; D is unclear. The V end was cut by 0 bases, the J end by 13 bases, with 17 bases between. This CDR3 is built from 15 residues. CDR1 SGHRS and CDR2 YFSETQ come from the germline V gene. The DNA of the CDR3 is TGCGCCAGCAGCTTGGCGTCAGCAAGCCGGGAGCCCCTCCACTTT. It specifies CASSLASASREPLHF.

The chain combines TRBV19 with TRBJ1-3; the match to TRBD1 covers 10 bases. The germline CDR1 and CDR2 sequences are LNHDA and SQIVND (reference sequence). The V and J ends lost 5 bases and 4 bases, in that order; junction bases with no gene match: 5. The CDR3 totals 15 residues. This CDR3 reads CASSLTGGTGNTIYF. The CDR3 coding sequence is TGTGCCAGTAGTCTGACAGGGGGCACGGGAAACACCATATATTTT.

J is TRBJ2-1 and V is TRBV6-5, with 10 positions matching TRBD2. The CDR3 totals 15 residues. The germline CDR1 and CDR2 sequences are MNHEY and SVGAGI. V trimming: 6 bases; J trimming: 4 bases; junction bases outside the gene matches: 6. The CDR3 sequence: CASRASGRGYNEQFF. In DNA form, the CDR3 reads TGTGCCAGCAGAGCTAGCGGGAGAGGTTACAATGAGCAGTTCTTC.

This chain links TRBV2 with TRBJ2-1; possibly TRBD2 for D (5 bases). Trimming cost V 4 bases and J 7 bases, with 17 bases left between them. Germline V gene sequence: CDR1 SNHLY, CDR2 FYNNEI. This CDR3 is 15 amino acids long. This chain's CDR3 is CASSVLPGIGNEQFF. CDR3 bases: TGTGCCAGCAGTGTGTTGCCGGGGATCGGTAATGAGCAGTTCTTC.

The gene calls are TRBV4-3 and TRBJ1-4, with D possibly being TRBD1 (5 bases). This CDR3 contains 14 residues. Germline V lookup: CDR1 LGHNA, CDR2 YSLEER. With 2 bases removed from V and 8 bases from J, the gap between germline ends came to 12 bases. The CDR3 bases are TGCGCCAGCAGCCAAATGCGGGGCGGCGAAAAACTGTTTTTT. Translation gives CASSQMRGGEKLFF.

V is TRBV18 and J is TRBJ2-7, with D possibly TRBD1 on 6 matching bases. CDR1 KGHSH and CDR2 LQKENI come from the germline V gene. Trimming removed 2 bases at V and 4 bases at J, with 9 bases between. The CDR3 has 13 amino acids. The CDR3 region has the DNA TGTGCCAGCTCACCAGAGGACAGTTACGAGCAGTACTTC. Residues: CASSPEDSYEQYF.

CDR3 residues: CASRPSVADTQYF. The CDR3 DNA follows: TGTGCCAGCAGGCCTAGCGTCGCAGATACGCAGTATTTT. This chain connects TRBV6-5 to TRBJ2-3; a possible D gene is TRBD2 (6 bases). Trimming took 6 bases from V and 4 from J, leaving 11 bases between them. Per the germline V gene, CDR1 is MNHEY and CDR2 is SVGAGI. The CDR3 is 13 amino acids.

The genes are TRBV2 and TRBJ2-5; TRBD2 matches 14 bases. CDR1 is SNHLY and CDR2 is FYNNEI in the germline V gene. The V segment lost 6 bases and the J segment 0 bases; nucleotides outside the gene matches: 6. The CDR3 sequence is 17 residues long. For the CDR3, the DNA is TGTGCCAGCAGCAGGGGACTAGCGGGGGCCTACCAAGAGACCCAGTACTTC. It codes for CASSRGLAGAYQETQYF. Based on the CDR3 plus reference TRBV2 and TRBJ2-5, the full variable domain is EPEVTQTPSHQVTQMGQEVILRCVPISNHLYFYWYRQILGQKVEFLVSFYNNEISEKSEIFDDQFSVERPDGSNFTLKIRSTKLEDSAMYFCASSRGLAGAYQETQYFGPGTRLLVL.

This sequence joins TRBV27 and TRBJ2-7; D is perhaps TRBD2 (5 bases). Germline V gives CDR1 MNHEY, CDR2 SMNVEV (reference sequence). The CDR3 covers 13 residues. Trimming took 8 bases from V and 1 from J, leaving 12 bases between them. Here the CDR3 DNA reads TGTGCCAGCGGTGGACTGGAGTCCTACGAGCAGTACTTC. It specifies CASGGLESYEQYF.

This rearrangement joins TRBV15 to TRBJ2-1; 12 bases line up with TRBD2. Germline values: CDR1 LNHNV, CDR2 YYDKDF (reference sequence). The CDR3 loop spans 17 amino acids. Trimming removed 0 bases from V and 5 bases from J; junction bases left unmatched: 5. In DNA form, the CDR3 reads TGTGCCACCAGCAGAGATTGGGCTAGCGGGAGGGACAATGAGCAGTTCTTC. This translates into CATSRDWASGRDNEQFF. The full variable domain, with the rest looked up from reference TRBV15 and TRBJ2-1, is DAMVIQNPRYQVTQFGKPVTLSCSQTLNHNVMYWYQQKSSQAPKLLFHYYDKDFNNEADTPDNFQSRRPNTSFCFLDIRSPGLGDTAMYLCATSRDWASGRDNEQFFGPGTRLTVL.

The chain couples TRBV11-1 to TRBJ2-5; TRBD1 matches 7 bases. With V trimmed by 6 bases and J by 2 bases, 3 bases remained unmatched. Germline CDR1 and CDR2: SGHAT and FQDESV (reference sequence). The CDR3 runs 13 residues. This CDR3 is CASSGQEQETQYF. CDR3 nucleotides: TGTGCCAGCAGTGGACAGGAACAAGAGACCCAGTACTTC.

The sample holds a few counts of this clone. The chain is built from TRBV2 and TRBJ2-2; D might be TRBD2 (5 bases). From germline, CDR1 is SNHLY and CDR2 FYNNEI. The germline V and J ends were trimmed by 7 bases and 7 bases, with 10 bases remaining between them. This CDR3 is built from 12 residues. Written as DNA, the CDR3 is TGTGCCAGCAATCGGGGTGGCGGGGAGCTGTTTTTT. It is translated as CASNRGGGELFF.

DNA of the CDR3: TGCGCCAGCAGCCGACTACTAGCGCAGGAGCAGTTCTTC. It yields the protein CASSRLLAQEQFF. The chain couples TRBV5-1 to TRBJ2-1; 7 nucleotides match TRBD2. V lost 4 bases, J lost 10 bases, and 8 bases stayed unmatched. This CDR3 is built from 13 residues. CDR1 and CDR2 (germline): SGHRS, YFSETQ.

Only one count was recorded for this clone. This chain connects TRBV7-9 to TRBJ2-4; the match to TRBD1 covers 7 bases. V was clipped by 6 bases and J by 4 bases; unmatched bases: 9. Germline-derived CDR1 and CDR2 are SEHNR and FQNEAQ (reference sequence). The CDR3 consists of 15 residues. The DNA for the CDR3 is TGTGCCAGCAGTTCGCCCGGGACAGATAAAAACATTCAGTACTTC. Its translation is CASSSPGTDKNIQYF.

This chain joins TRBV5-6 and TRBJ2-3, with D hard to call. The CDR3 loop spans 13 amino acids. The V end lost 0 bases, the J end lost 2 bases, and 4 bases lay between the germline ends. The V gene's germline CDR1 is SGHDT and CDR2 YYEEEE. The CDR3 DNA is TGTGCCAGCAGCTTGGACAACACAGATACGCAGTATTTT. Translated, it gives CASSLDNTDTQYF.

The chain links TRBV19 to TRBJ1-6; a weak D match, TRBD1 (5 bases). The germline V gene encodes CDR1 LNHDA and CDR2 SQIVND (reference sequence). The V gene lost 7 bases and the J gene lost 7 bases, with 11 bases spanning the gap. The CDR3 runs to 13 residues. CDR3 region: CASTNGANSPLHF. The DNA of the CDR3 is TGTGCCAGTACCAATGGGGCAAATTCACCCCTCCACTTT. The full variable domain, completed using reference TRBV19 and TRBJ1-6, is DGGITQSPKYLFRKEGQNVTLSCEQNLNHDAMYWYRQDPGQGLRLIYYSQIVNDFQKGDIAEGYSVSREKKESFPLTVTSAQKNPTAFYLCASTNGANSPLHFGNGTRLTVT.

The chain recombines TRBV2 with TRBJ2-3; D ambiguous. Trimming cost V 4 bases and J 0 bases, with 11 bases left between them. CDR3 length: 15 residues. The germline gives CDR1 SNHLY, CDR2 FYNNEI. The CDR3 is CASSASVVSTDTQYF. In DNA, the CDR3 is TGTGCCAGCAGTGCCAGCGTGGTTAGCACAGATACGCAGTATTTT.

Details on this clone: Compared with germline, one end of the junction differs, possibly owing to a read error. The genes are TRBV7-9 and TRBJ1-1, with 7 positions matching TRBD1. The CDR3 sequence is 14 residues long. The V gene's germline CDR1 is SEHNR and CDR2 FQNEAQ (reference sequence). CDR3 residues: CSSSLEGAGTEAFF. In nucleotides, the CDR3 is TGTTCCAGCAGCTTAGAGGGGGCAGGTACTGAAGCTTTCTTT.

This CDR3 reads CASSAERSYEQYF. Here the CDR3 DNA reads TGTGCCAGCAGTGCTGAACGGTCCTACGAGCAGTACTTC. The gene calls are TRBV2 and TRBJ2-5; unclear D gene. The closer fit of TRBJ2-7 to the DNA end suggests the J call may be wrong. The CDR3 extends over 13 amino acids. Germline V gives CDR1 SNHLY, CDR2 FYNNEI.